The clone carrying this T cell receptor (beta chain) was seen only a few times. Its cognate antigen is unknown. This entry comes from a study of T cell repertoires in cytomegalovirus infection. About the study: Public signatures in TCR beta pointed to CMV infection and matching HLA type.

TCRdb processed the reads anew with MiXCR; each CDR3 protein has one entry. The data show 650,000 to 900,000 distinct CDR3 sequences, approximately 30% seen once. Study-wide findings and caveats: The response measured ex vivo was dominated by TCR beta clonotypes (HLA-C-restricted and CMV-specific). Carriers of CMV and the relevant HLA type were discriminated by public TCR beta frequency.

The sample was cultured CD8+ T cells from PBMCs, taken from culture after CMV antigen stimulation. The TCR originated in a human donor in good health (CMV status not recorded). Some clones in this sample may be carry-over from other donors' samples.

CDR3 in DNA: TGTGCCAGTTCTATTGCGGCGGGCGAAAAACTGTTTTTT. This encodes CASSIAAGEKLFF. V is TRBV19 and J is TRBJ1-4; D gene ambiguous. Deletions cut 8 bases from V and 8 bases from J, with 15 bases between. Germline V CDR1 and CDR2: LNHDA, SQIVND (reference sequence). This CDR3 has 13 residues.